This T cell receptor beta chain was captured by sequencing in a study of blood T cell repertoires in COVID-19. Assay used: immunoSEQ multiplex PCR; TCRdb lists only in-frame clones, some missing. The profile shows fewer than 120,000 clones, 72% of them singletons. V lost 4 bases and J lost 3; bases outside the gene matches: 9. Germline V gives CDR1 SNHLY, CDR2 FYNNEI. The CDR3 has 16 residues. This clone was observed at least ten times. The receptor comes from a woman aged 55 to 70 with acute or convalescent COVID-19. This rearrangement joins TRBV2 to TRBJ1-5; TRBD1 matches 7 bases. Sequenced material: peripheral blood. CDR3 protein: CASSAVTGVVNQPQHF. The CDR3 bases are TGTGCCAGCAGTGCGGTAACAGGGGTGGTCAATCAGCCCCAGCATTTT.